These 20 T cell receptor beta chains were all obtained from the same sample, sequenced in a study of CD8+CD57+ T cells in acquired aplastic anemia. Before being chosen for sequencing, patients had shown CD8+CD57+ cell expansion by flow cytometry. The TCR beta profiling, which covered VDJ combination and CDR3 sequence, was carried out using genomic DNA as the template. TCRdb reprocessed the reads via MiXCR and lists one record per CDR3 protein. The sample carries around 180,000 distinct CDR3 sequences, approximately 48% recorded once. Sequenced sample: sorted CD4+, CD8+, or CD8+CD57+ T cells (not recorded which) from PBMCs. These receptors were taken from a human donor with aplastic anemia.

The chain combines TRBV12-3 or TRBV12-4 with TRBJ2-2; D not certain. The CDR3 is 13 residues long. V was pared by 8 bases and J by 5 bases, with 12 bases between. CDR3 sequence: CASVLMETGELFF. The CDR3 coding sequence is TGTGCCAGCGTCCTGATGGAGACCGGGGAGCTGTTTTTT.

The chain couples TRBV25-1 to TRBJ2-4; maybe TRBD2 (5 bases). The length of the CDR3 is 16 residues. Trimming took off 5 bases at V and 0 bases at J, with 14 bases between the two ends. Germline CDR1 and CDR2: MGHDK and SYGVNS. The CDR3 here is CASSSEPSSAKNIQYF. CDR3 coding DNA: TGTGCCAGCAGTTCTGAACCTAGCTCAGCCAAAAACATTCAGTACTTC. Full variable domain (outside the CDR3, taken from reference TRBV25-1 and TRBJ2-4): EADIYQTPRYLVIGTGKKITLECSQTMGHDKMYWYQQDPGMELHLIHYSYGVNSTEKGDLSSESTVSRIRTEHFPLTLESARPSHTSQYLCASSSEPSSAKNIQYFGAGTRLSVL.

The chain links TRBV2 to TRBJ2-2; TRBD2 aligns across 11 bases. V lost 6 bases and J lost 4; bases outside the gene matches: 13. The CDR3 is made up of 18 amino acids. The V gene's germline CDR1 is SNHLY and CDR2 FYNNEI. The CDR3: CASRAGLAGRTSTGELFF. The CDR3 DNA is TGTGCCAGCAGGGCCGGACTAGCGGGCCGCACTTCCACCGGGGAGCTGTTTTTT.

Comment on this clonotype: Without the conserved terminal phenylalanine or tryptophan, this CDR3 likely stems from a read error. The chain uses TRBV5-5 and TRBJ2-5; 9 nucleotides line up with TRBD1. The CDR3 runs 16 residues. V was pared by 3 bases and J by 5 bases, with 11 bases of the junction left unmatched. CDR1 is SGHKS and CDR2 is YYEKEE in the germline V gene (reference sequence). CDR3 coding DNA: TGTGCCAGCAGCTCCCCGGGACAGGGCAGTTTTGAGACCCAGTACTCC. Residues: CASSSPGQGSFETQYS.

This clonotype has a count of ten or more. The chain employs TRBV20-1 and TRBJ1-6; 10 nucleotides agree with TRBD1. Germline CDR1 is DFQATT and CDR2 is SNEGSKA (reference sequence). This CDR3 is 15 amino acids long. The V segment lost 6 bases and the J segment 9 bases; nucleotides outside the gene matches: 11. In DNA, the CDR3 is TGCAGTGCCCATCGGACAGGGGGGAATGGTTCACCCCTCCACTTT. Protein: CSAHRTGGNGSPLHF.

This clonotype was picked up many times. The chain employs TRBV7-9 and TRBJ1-2; tentative D call: TRBD1 (6 bases). The germline CDR1 and CDR2 sequences are SEHNR and FQNEAQ (reference sequence). The CDR3 is 13 residues long. Trimming stripped 3 bases from V and 10 bases from J, with 15 bases between. CDR3 loop: CASSFMDSPSYTF. CDR3 coding DNA: TGTGCCAGCAGCTTTATGGACAGCCCCTCCTACACCTTC.

The chain employs TRBV29-1 and TRBJ2-7, with TRBD2 matching 13 bases. CDR3 length equals 16 residues. Per the germline V gene, CDR1 is SQVTM and CDR2 is ANQGSEA. The J segment lost 0 bases and the V segment lost 3 bases, leaving 5 bases of the junction unmatched. CDR3 DNA: TGCAGCGTTGATGGGACTAGCGGGGATGGCTCCTACGAGCAGTACTTC. This encodes CSVDGTSGDGSYEQYF.

This clonotype appeared many times. This chain connects TRBV10-3 to TRBJ2-3; 9 bases match TRBD2. The V and J ends lost 6 bases and 6 bases, in that order; junction bases with no gene match: 10. Germline V gene sequence: CDR1 ENHRY, CDR2 SYGVKD. CDR3 length: 15 residues. The CDR3: CAIRKAGGLADTQYF. The CDR3 DNA follows: TGTGCCATCAGAAAGGCGGGGGGGCTGGCGGATACGCAGTATTTT.

This clonotype was counted at least ten times. The rearrangement uses TRBV24-1 and TRBJ1-2, with 7 bases matching TRBD1. The V gene's germline CDR1 is KGHDR and CDR2 SFDVKD. This CDR3 has 14 amino acids. The junction had 3 bases not matched to a gene; V was cut back by 3 bases and J by 3 bases. The DNA of the CDR3 is TGTGCCACCAGTGATCACGGGACAGACTATGGCTACACCTTC. Its protein product is CATSDHGTDYGYTF.

Here the CDR3 reads CASSHRAAPYNEQFF. The DNA for the CDR3 is TGTGCCAGCAGCCATCGGGCCGCCCCCTACAATGAGCAGTTCTTC. The chain joins TRBV27 to TRBJ2-1, with D unclear. Trimming took off 6 bases at V and 2 bases at J, with 14 bases between the two ends. The CDR3 consists of 15 residues. Germline values: CDR1 MNHEY, CDR2 SMNVEV (reference sequence).

The sample holds one count of this clonotype. The CDR3 loop is CASSITGVSYEQYF. CDR3 coding DNA: TGTGCCAGTAGTATAACGGGGGTTTCGTACGAGCAGTACTTC. The gene calls are TRBV19 and TRBJ2-7; a possible D gene is TRBD2 (6 bases). From germline, CDR1 is LNHDA and CDR2 SQIVND (reference sequence). The CDR3 totals 14 residues. V was clipped by 2 bases and J by 4 bases, with 12 bases between them.

The rearrangement uses TRBV10-2 and TRBJ2-3; TRBD2 aligns across 14 bases. Trimming removed 7 bases from V and 13 bases from J; junction bases left unmatched: 10. The CDR3 sequence is 14 residues long. Germline-derived CDR1 and CDR2 are WSHSY and SAAADI. The CDR3 nucleotides read TGCGCCAGCAACTATGGGACTAGCGGGAGCTCTAAGTATTTT. As protein: CASNYGTSGSSKYF.

For this clonotype: Compared with germline, one end of the junction differs, possibly owing to a read error. The chain is built from TRBV5-1 and TRBJ2-7, with TRBD2 identical over 7 bases. The CDR3 is made up of 15 amino acids. Per the germline V gene, CDR1 is SGHRS and CDR2 is YFSETQ. The CDR3 DNA reads TGCGCCAGCAGCTTGGCAGGCGGGAGCTCCCACGAGCAGTACTTC. Protein product: CASSLAGGSSHEQYF. Filled out from reference TRBV5-1 and TRBJ2-7, the complete variable domain reads KAGVTQTPRYLIKTRGQQVTLSCSPISGHRSVSWYQQTPGQGLQFLFEYFSETQRNKGNFPGRFSGRQFSNSRSEMNVSTLELGDSALYLCASSLAGGSSHEQYFGPGTRLTVT.

V gene TRBV10-3 combines with J gene TRBJ2-7; TRBD1 agrees at 11 bases. The CDR3 has 16 amino acids. J lost 4 bases, V lost 0 bases, and 5 bases had no gene match. Germline assignment: CDR1 ENHRY and CDR2 SYGVKD. The CDR3 loop is CAISESDRDRGYEQYF. The CDR3 DNA reads TGTGCCATCAGTGAGTCAGACCGGGACAGGGGGTACGAGCAGTACTTC.

V is TRBV29-1 and J is TRBJ2-7, with a possible D match to TRBD2 (5 bases). Trimming cost V 4 bases and J 5 bases, with 9 bases left between them. The length of the CDR3 is 11 residues. CDR1 SQVTM and CDR2 ANQGSEA come from the germline V gene. The CDR3 nucleotides are TGCAGCGTTGGGTGGGAGCACGAGCAGTACTTC. It translates to CSVGWEHEQYF.

The chain combines TRBV11-1 with TRBJ2-6; weak D call: TRBD2 (7 bases). V gave up 3 bases and J gave up 0 bases, with 21 bases separating them. This CDR3 contains 20 residues. Germline-derived CDR1 and CDR2 are SGHAT and FQDESV (reference sequence). The CDR3 nucleotides read TGTGCCAGCAGCTTTAGCGCAGCTACGGGGGGCAGCTCTGGGGCCAACGTCCTGACTTTC. Protein sequence: CASSFSAATGGSSGANVLTF.

J is TRBJ1-2 and V is TRBV2; D is possibly TRBD1 (6 bases). V was shortened by 4 bases and J by 6 bases, with 15 bases between the two germline ends. The CDR3 runs 14 residues. Germline CDR1 is SNHLY and CDR2 is FYNNEI. The CDR3 region is CASSGGLGGDGYTF. The CDR3 nucleotides read TGTGCCAGCAGTGGGGGGCTGGGGGGCGATGGCTACACCTTC.

This clonotype has a handful of counts. The rearrangement joins TRBV25-1 to TRBJ2-7, with unresolved D. The CDR3 has 14 residues. Trimming took 3 bases from V and 0 from J, leaving 9 bases between them. Germline V gene lookup returns CDR1 MGHDK and CDR2 SYGVNS. The CDR3 loop is CASSEVTDSYEQYF. CDR3 bases: TGTGCCAGCAGTGAGGTCACAGACTCCTACGAGCAGTACTTC.

The V and J genes are TRBV2 and TRBJ1-5, with D hard to call. Germline loops: CDR1 SNHLY, CDR2 FYNNEI. The CDR3 is 14 amino acids. Trimming took off 0 bases at V and 7 bases at J, with 10 bases between the two ends. The CDR3 here is CASSEALLIQPQHF. CDR3 coding DNA: TGTGCCAGCAGTGAAGCGCTTCTTATCCAGCCCCAGCATTTT. Together with reference TRBV2 and TRBJ1-5, the CDR3 gives the full variable domain: EPEVTQTPSHQVTQMGQEVILRCVPISNHLYFYWYRQILGQKVEFLVSFYNNEISEKSEIFDDQFSVERPDGSNFTLKIRSTKLEDSAMYFCASSEALLIQPQHFGDGTRLSIL.

This clonotype has more than one count but fewer than ten. The rearrangement joins TRBV5-1 to TRBJ2-1, with a tentative D call TRBD2 (6 bases). Germline V gene lookup returns CDR1 SGHRS and CDR2 YFSETQ. Trimming stripped 5 bases from V and 2 bases from J, with 17 bases between. The CDR3 totals 16 residues. The CDR3 DNA reads TGCGCCAGCAGTATTACCGGGACTTTGGCCTACAATGAGCAGTTCTTC. It specifies CASSITGTLAYNEQFF. Together with reference TRBV5-1 and TRBJ2-1, the CDR3 gives the full variable domain: KAGVTQTPRYLIKTRGQQVTLSCSPISGHRSVSWYQQTPGQGLQFLFEYFSETQRNKGNFPGRFSGRQFSNSRSEMNVSTLELGDSALYLCASSITGTLAYNEQFFGPGTRLTVL.